This T cell receptor beta chain was obtained from a study of CD8 T cells in Susac syndrome (dated by TCRdb to between 2018 and 2020). For the wider study: The study used repertoire sequencing to test whether antigen drove CD8+ T cell activation and differentiation in Susac syndrome. The clonality of the CD8+ T cell repertoire was compared across about 12 healthy donors, about 14 Susac syndrome patients and under 19 multiple sclerosis patients. What the work shows at the level of the full study, not this receptor alone: The number of individuals in the TCR sequencing and HLA analysis was recognized as being relatively small.

This clonotype showed up just once. It has no known antigen specificity. Per-base qualities were not stored, and no clone one base away is much larger. Single-read evidence is weak. Peripheral blood CD8+ and CD4+ T cells from healthy donors, Susac syndrome patients and multiple sclerosis patients were profiled by high-throughput TCR beta sequencing. The healthy donors served as controls matched for age and sex. Bulk CD8+ and CD4+ T cells were purified by magnetic negative isolation, while CD8+ TEMRA cells were enriched using FACS. Blood was drawn into EDTA tubes, processed within 24 hours, and PBMCs were isolated by density gradient centrifugation. PBMCs intended for TCR sequencing were cryopreserved in liquid nitrogen and thawed later in a water bath at 37 degrees C. The sorted or isolated CD4+, CD8+ and CD8+ TEMRA cells had a purity of 90% or higher. Here V drops 4 bases and J drops 4 bases, and the junction holds 8 bases not matched to any gene. The CDR3 covers 16 residues, taking in both the cysteine and the phenylalanine. Of the read, only the CDR3 DNA is kept; its 48 bases are in frame from base 1. According to the germline V gene, CDR1 reads SGHVS and CDR2 reads FQNEAQ.

RNA was extracted using the RNeasy kit, and roughly 0.5 to 1 microgram was reverse transcribed with random hexamers. The immunoSEQ multiplex PCR assay, which covers 54 Vbeta and 13 Jbeta segments, was used to amplify TCR beta CDR3 regions. PCR amplification bias was corrected using a synthetic template baseline for primer optimization and computational correction. From the authors' description of their analysis: Only productive sequences were kept, with reads annotated to V, D and J genes according to IMGT and analyzed in immunoSEQ Analyzer. Clonality was calculated as one minus the Shannon entropy normalized by log2 of the number of productive unique sequences. For each patient and control, public and private clones were evaluated among the 100 most prevalent clones. Susac-specific clones were defined as absent from healthy and MS cohorts, 850 to 1,300 published viral clones and other ImmuneACCESS disease sequences. TCRdb cleaned the public reads at Q25 with fastp, built clones with MiXCR and kept in-frame beta chains. For every CDR3 protein sequence, its rows merge into one entry that carries the most common genes and DNA. Clone size and V and J calls follow TCRdb, not the original study. This sample holds fewer than 150,000 distinct CDR3 sequences; 94% were observed only once. About 0.25% of the sample rests with the top ten.

The chain links TRBV7-8 with TRBJ2-3; 10 bases in the junction line up with TRBD1. Sequencing was performed on CD8+ T cells from PBMCs. The sequence came from a human donor in good health. The CDR3 in this case is CASSSRQGARADTQYF. DNA sequence: TGTGCCAGCAGCTCTAGACAGGGGGCTCGGGCAGATACGCAGTATTTT.